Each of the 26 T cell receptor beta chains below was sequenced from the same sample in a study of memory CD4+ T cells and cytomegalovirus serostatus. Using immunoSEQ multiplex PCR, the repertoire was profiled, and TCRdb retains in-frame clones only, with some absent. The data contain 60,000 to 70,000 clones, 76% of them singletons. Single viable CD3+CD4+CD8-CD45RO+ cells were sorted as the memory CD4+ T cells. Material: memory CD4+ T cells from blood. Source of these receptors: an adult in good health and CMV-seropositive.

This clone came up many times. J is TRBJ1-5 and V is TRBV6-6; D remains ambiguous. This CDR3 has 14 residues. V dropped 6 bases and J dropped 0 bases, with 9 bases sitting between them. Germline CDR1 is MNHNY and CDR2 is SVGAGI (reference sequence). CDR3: CASRSGSSNQPQHF. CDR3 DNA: TGTGCCAGCAGATCCGGGTCTAGCAATCAGCCCCAGCATTTT.

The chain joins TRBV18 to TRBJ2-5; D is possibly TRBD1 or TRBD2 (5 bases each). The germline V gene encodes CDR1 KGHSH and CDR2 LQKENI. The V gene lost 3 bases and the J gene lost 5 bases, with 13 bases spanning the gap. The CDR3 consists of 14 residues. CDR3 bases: TGTGCCAGCTCACCGGGGACCAGAGGGGAGACCCAGTACTTC. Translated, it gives CASSPGTRGETQYF.

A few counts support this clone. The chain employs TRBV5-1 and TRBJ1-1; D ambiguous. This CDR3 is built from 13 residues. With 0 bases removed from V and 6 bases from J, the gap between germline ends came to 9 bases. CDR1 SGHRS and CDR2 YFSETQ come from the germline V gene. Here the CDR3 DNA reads TGCGCCAGCAGCTTGGCCGGTATCCCTGAAGCTTTCTTT. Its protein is CASSLAGIPEAFF.

CDR3 loop: CASSQEMIGQGIGEQFF. DNA for the CDR3: TGTGCCAGCAGCCAAGAAATGATAGGACAGGGCATCGGTGAGCAGTTCTTC. The chain carries TRBV14 and TRBJ2-1, with 8 bases identical to TRBD1. After removal of 0 bases from V and 9 bases from J, the junction contained 13 bases not matched to a gene. The CDR3 has 17 residues. CDR1 is SGHDN, CDR2 FVKESK, per germline. The complete variable domain, with remaining parts taken from reference TRBV14 and TRBJ2-1, reads EAGVTQFPSHSVIEKGQTVTLRCDPISGHDNLYWYRRVMGKEIKFLLHFVKESKQDESGMPNNRFLAERTGGTYSTLKVQPAELEDSGVYFCASSQEMIGQGIGEQFFGPGTRLTVL.

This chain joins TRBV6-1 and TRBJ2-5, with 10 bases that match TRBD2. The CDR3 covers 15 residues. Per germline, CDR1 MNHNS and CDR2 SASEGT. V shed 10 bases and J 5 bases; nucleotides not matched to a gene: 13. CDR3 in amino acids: CATRRLAGLSETQYF. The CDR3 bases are TGTGCCACTCGAAGACTAGCGGGTCTCTCGGAGACCCAGTACTTC.

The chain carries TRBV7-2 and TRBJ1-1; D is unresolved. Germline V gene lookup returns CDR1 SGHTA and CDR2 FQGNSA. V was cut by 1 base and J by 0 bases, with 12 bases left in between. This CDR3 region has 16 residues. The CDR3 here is CASSLGAGIMNTEAFF. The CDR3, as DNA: TGTGCCAGCAGCTTAGGGGCAGGTATCATGAACACTGAAGCTTTCTTT.

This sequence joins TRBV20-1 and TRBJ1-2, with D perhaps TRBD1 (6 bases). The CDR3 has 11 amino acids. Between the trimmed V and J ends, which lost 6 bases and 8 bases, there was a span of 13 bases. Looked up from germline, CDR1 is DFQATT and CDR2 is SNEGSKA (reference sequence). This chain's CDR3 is CSARQVSGYTF. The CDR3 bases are TGCAGTGCGAGACAGGTATCCGGCTACACCTTC.

This CDR3 is CASSEGGGRTYTDTQYF. Written as DNA, the CDR3 is TGTGCCAGCAGTGAAGGAGGGGGGCGGACTTACACAGATACGCAGTATTTT. J is TRBJ2-3 and V is TRBV6-1; D is tentatively TRBD1 or TRBD2 (6 bases each). CDR1 and CDR2 from the germline V gene are MNHNS and SASEGT. The V end was cut by 1 base, the J end by 2 bases, with 16 bases between. The CDR3 is 17 residues long.

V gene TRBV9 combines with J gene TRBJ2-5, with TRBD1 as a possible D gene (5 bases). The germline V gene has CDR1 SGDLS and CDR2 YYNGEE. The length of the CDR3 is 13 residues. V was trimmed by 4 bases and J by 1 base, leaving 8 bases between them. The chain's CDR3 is CASSRGPQETQYF. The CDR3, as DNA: TGTGCCAGCAGCAGGGGCCCCCAAGAGACCCAGTACTTC.

CDR3 DNA sequence: TGTGCCAGCAGCTTAGCTTATCCGGGTTCCTACGAGCAGTACTTC. It yields the protein CASSLAYPGSYEQYF. The chain couples TRBV7-9 to TRBJ2-7; no clear D. The V gene lost 0 bases and the J gene lost 1 base, with 10 bases spanning the gap. Germline V gene sequence: CDR1 SEHNR, CDR2 FQNEAQ (reference sequence). The CDR3 covers 15 residues.

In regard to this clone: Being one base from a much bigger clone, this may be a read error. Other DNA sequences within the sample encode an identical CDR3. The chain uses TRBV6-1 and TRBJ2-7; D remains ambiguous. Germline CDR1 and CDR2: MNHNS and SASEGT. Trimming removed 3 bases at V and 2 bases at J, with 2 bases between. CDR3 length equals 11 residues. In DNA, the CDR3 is TGTGCCAGCAGTGAGGCCTACGAGCAGTACTTC. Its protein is CASSEAYEQYF.

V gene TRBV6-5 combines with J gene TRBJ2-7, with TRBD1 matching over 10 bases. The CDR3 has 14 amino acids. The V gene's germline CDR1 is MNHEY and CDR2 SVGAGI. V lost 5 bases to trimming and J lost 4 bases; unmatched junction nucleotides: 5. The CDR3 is CASSNAGQGYEQYF. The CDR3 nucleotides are TGTGCCAGCAGTAACGCGGGACAGGGGTACGAGCAGTACTTC.

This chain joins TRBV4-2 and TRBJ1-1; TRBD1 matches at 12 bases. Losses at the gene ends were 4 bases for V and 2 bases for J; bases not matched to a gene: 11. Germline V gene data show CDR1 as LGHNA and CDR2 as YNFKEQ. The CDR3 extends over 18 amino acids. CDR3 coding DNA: TGTGCCAGCAGCCTTAATCCGGGACAGGGGGCCGCCAACACTGAAGCTTTCTTT. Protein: CASSLNPGQGAANTEAFF.

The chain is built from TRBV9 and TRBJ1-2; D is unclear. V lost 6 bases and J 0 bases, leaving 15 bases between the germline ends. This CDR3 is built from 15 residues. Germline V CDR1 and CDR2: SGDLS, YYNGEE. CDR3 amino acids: CASNPLPSTNYGYTF. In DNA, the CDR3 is TGTGCCAGCAACCCACTACCTTCCACTAACTATGGCTACACCTTC.

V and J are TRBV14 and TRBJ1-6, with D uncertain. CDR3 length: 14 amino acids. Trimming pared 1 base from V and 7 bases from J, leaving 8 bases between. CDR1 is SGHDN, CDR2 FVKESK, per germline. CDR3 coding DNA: TGTGCCAGCAGCCAAGGAATACCCAATTCACCCCTCCACTTT. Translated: CASSQGIPNSPLHF.

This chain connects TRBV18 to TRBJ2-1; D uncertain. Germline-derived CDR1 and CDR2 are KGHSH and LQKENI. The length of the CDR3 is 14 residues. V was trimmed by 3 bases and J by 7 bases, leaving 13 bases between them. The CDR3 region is CASSPDPSANEQFF. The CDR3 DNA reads TGTGCCAGCTCACCCGACCCGAGCGCAAATGAGCAGTTCTTC.

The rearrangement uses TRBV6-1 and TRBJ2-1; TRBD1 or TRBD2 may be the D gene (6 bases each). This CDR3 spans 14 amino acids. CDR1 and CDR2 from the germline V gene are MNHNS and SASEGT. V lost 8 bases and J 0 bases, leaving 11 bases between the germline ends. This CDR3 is CASRPGASYNEQFF. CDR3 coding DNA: TGTGCCAGCCGGCCGGGGGCCTCCTACAATGAGCAGTTCTTC.

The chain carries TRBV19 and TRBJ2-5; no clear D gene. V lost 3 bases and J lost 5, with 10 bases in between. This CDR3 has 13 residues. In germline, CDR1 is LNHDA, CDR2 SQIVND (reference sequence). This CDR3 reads CASSMGRAETQYF. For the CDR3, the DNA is TGTGCCAGTAGTATGGGAAGGGCCGAGACCCAGTACTTC.

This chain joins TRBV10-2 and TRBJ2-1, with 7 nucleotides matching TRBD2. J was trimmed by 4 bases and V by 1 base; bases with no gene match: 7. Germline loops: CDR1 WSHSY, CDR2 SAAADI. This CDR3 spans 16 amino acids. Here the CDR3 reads CASSEWETSSYNEQFF. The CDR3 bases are TGCGCCAGCAGTGAGTGGGAGACTAGCTCTTACAATGAGCAGTTCTTC.

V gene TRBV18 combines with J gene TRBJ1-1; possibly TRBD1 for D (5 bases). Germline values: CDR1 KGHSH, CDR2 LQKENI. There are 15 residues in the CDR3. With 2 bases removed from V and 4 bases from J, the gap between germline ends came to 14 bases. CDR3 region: CASSPVESGGTEAFF. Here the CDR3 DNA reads TGTGCCAGCTCACCAGTAGAGAGCGGGGGCACTGAAGCTTTCTTT.

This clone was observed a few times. The CDR3 loop reads CASRNRGYTEAFF. The CDR3 nucleotides are TGTGCCAGCAGAAACAGGGGATACACTGAAGCTTTCTTT. V and J are TRBV27 and TRBJ1-1; 7 bases are a match to TRBD1. CDR1 is MNHEY, CDR2 SMNVEV, per germline (reference sequence). After removal of 6 bases from V and 3 bases from J, the junction contained 4 bases not matched to a gene. This CDR3 has 13 amino acids.

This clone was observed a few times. CDR3 loop: CASSYSWGTNQPQHF. DNA of the CDR3: TGTGCCAGCAGTTACTCGTGGGGTACCAATCAGCCCCAGCATTTT. V usage is TRBV6-5 and J usage is TRBJ1-5, with unresolved D. Deletions cut 0 bases from V and 3 bases from J, with 9 bases between. The CDR3 contains 15 residues. Germline CDR1 is MNHEY and CDR2 is SVGAGI.

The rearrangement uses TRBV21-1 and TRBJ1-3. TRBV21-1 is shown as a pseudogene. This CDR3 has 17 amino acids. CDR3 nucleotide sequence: TGTGCCAGCAGCAAAGTTCGTCCGGGATACTCTGGAAACACCATATATTTT. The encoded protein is CASSKVRPGYSGNTIYF.

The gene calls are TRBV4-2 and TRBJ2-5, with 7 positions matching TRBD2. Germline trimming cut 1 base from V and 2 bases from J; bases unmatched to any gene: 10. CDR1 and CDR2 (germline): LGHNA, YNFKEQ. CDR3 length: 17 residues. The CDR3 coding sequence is TGTGCCAGCAGCCAAGCGTTTAAAAGCGGGGCGCAAGAGACCCAGTACTTC. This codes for CASSQAFKSGAQETQYF.

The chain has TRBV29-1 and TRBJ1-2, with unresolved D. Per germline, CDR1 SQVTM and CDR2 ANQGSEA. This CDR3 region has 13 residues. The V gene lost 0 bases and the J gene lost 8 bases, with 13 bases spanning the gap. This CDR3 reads CSVEDRKSVGYTF. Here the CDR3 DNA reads TGCAGCGTTGAAGATCGGAAGTCCGTGGGCTACACCTTC.

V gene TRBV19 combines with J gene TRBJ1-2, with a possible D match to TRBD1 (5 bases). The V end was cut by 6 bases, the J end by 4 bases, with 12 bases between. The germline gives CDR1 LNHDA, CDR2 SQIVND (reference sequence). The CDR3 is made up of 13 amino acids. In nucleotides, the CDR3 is TGTGCCAGTAGCCGGAGGGACGGCTATGGCTACACCTTC. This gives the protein CASSRRDGYGYTF.